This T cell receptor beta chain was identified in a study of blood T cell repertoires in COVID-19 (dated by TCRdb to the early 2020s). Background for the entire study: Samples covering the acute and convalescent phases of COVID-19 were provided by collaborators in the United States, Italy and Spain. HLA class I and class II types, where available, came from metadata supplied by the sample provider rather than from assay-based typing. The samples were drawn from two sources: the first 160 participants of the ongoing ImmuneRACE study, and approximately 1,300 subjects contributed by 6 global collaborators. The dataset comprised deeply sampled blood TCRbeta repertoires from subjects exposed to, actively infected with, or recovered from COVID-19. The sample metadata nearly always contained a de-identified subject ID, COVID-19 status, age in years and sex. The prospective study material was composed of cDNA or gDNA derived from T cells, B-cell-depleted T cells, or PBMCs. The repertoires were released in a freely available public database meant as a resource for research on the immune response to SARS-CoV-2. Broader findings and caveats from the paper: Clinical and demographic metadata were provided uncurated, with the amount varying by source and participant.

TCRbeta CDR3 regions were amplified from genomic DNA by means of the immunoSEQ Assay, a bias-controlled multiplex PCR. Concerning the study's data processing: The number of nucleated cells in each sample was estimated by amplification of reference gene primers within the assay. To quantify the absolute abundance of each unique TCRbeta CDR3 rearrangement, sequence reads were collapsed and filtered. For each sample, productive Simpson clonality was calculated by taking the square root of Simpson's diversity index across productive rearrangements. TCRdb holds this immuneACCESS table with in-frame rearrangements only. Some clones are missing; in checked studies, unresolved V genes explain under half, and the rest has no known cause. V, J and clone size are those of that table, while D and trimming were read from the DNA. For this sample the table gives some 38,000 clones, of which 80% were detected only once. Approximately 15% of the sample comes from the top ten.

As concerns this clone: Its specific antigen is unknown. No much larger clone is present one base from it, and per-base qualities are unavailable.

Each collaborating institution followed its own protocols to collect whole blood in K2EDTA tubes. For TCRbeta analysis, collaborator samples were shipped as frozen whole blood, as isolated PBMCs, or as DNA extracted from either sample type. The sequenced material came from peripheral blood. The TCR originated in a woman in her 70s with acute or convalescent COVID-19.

The CDR3 region: CASSPGTGANEKLFF. At the DNA level, the sequence is TGTGCCAGCAGCCCCGGGACAGGGGCGAATGAAAAACTGTTTTTT. The V gene is TRBV5-8 and the J gene is TRBJ1-4; 10 nucleotides in the junction match TRBD1. Including cysteine and phenylalanine, the CDR3 has 15 amino acids. Only the CDR3 portion is preserved as DNA: 45 bases, with reading frame beginning at the first base. After removal of 4 bases from V and 5 bases from J, the junction retains 5 bases not matched to a gene. CDR1 and CDR2 (SGHTS, YDEGEE) derive from the germline V gene.